One and the same sample provided the 4 T cell receptor beta chains below, sequenced in a study of blood T cell repertoires in COVID-19. TCRdb keeps only in-frame clones here, not all; method: immunoSEQ multiplex PCR. The profile shows about 370,000 clones, 75% to 90% of them singletons. Sequences were obtained from PBMCs or T cells enriched from blood (not recorded which). Receptor source: a man between 18 and 35 years old who had recovered from COVID-19.

The genes are TRBV27 and TRBJ2-7; 9 positions match TRBD1. Germline V gene sequence: CDR1 MNHEY, CDR2 SMNVEV (reference sequence). This CDR3 is built from 15 residues. The ends lost 1 base at V and 2 bases at J; junction bases unmatched: 3. Here the CDR3 reads CASSLLGQGAYEQYF. Written as DNA, the CDR3 is TGTGCCAGCAGTTTATTGGGACAGGGAGCCTACGAGCAGTACTTC.

The chain uses TRBV29-1 and TRBJ2-7, with a weak D call TRBD2 (6 bases). This CDR3 comprises 12 residues. Germline values: CDR1 SQVTM, CDR2 ANQGSEA. V gave up 4 bases and J gave up 1 base, with 8 bases separating them. CDR3 protein: CSVGGVSYEQYF. As DNA, the CDR3 is TGCAGCGTTGGGGGGGTTTCCTACGAGCAGTACTTC.

The V gene is TRBV28, the J gene TRBJ2-3; 8 bases agree with TRBD2. Unmatched junction bases numbered 5, after V lost 3 bases and J lost 3 bases. Germline V gives CDR1 MDHEN, CDR2 SYDVKM. The CDR3 has 15 residues. CDR3 sequence: CASSFIGRGTDTQYF. CDR3 in DNA: TGTGCCAGCAGTTTTATCGGGAGGGGAACAGATACGCAGTATTTT.

The chain joins TRBV5-1 to TRBJ1-4; 9 bases match TRBD1. The germline V gene encodes CDR1 SGHRS and CDR2 YFSETQ. The CDR3 loop spans 15 amino acids. V shed 5 bases and J 5 bases; nucleotides not matched to a gene: 7. The CDR3 loop reads CASSLQGAANEKLFF. CDR3 nucleotide sequence: TGCGCCAGCAGTTTACAGGGGGCTGCGAATGAAAAACTGTTTTTT.